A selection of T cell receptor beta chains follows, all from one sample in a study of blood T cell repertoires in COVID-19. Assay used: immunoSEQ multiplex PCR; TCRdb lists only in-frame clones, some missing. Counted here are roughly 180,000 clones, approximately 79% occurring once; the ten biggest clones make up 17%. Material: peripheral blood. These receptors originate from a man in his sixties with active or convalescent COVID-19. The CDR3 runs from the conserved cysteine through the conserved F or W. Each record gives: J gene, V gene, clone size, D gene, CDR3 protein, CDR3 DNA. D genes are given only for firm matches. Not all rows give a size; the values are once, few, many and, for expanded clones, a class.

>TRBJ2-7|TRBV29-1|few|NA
CSVEGRKRHEQYF
TGCAGCGTTGAAGGGAGGAAACGGCACGAGCAGTACTTC
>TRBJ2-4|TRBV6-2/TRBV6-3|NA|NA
CASSYSPFLAKNIQYF
TGTGCCAGCAGTTACTCCCCTTTTCTAGCCAAAAACATTCAGTACTTC
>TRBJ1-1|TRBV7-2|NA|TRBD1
CASSGTGQGLSEAFF
TGTGCCAGCAGCGGGACGGGACAGGGTTTATCTGAAGCTTTCTTT
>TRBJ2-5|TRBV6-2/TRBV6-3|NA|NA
CASSPDLTGTAQYF
TGTGCCAGCAGTCCAGACTTGACAGGAACGGCCCAGTACTTC
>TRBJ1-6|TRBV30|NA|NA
CACTGSPPSPLHF
TGTGCCTGTACGGGGAGTCCTCCTTCACCCCTCCACTTT
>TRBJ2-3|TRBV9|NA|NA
CASSFPPGDTQYF
TGTGCCAGCAGCTTCCCCCCCGGAGATACGCAGTATTTT
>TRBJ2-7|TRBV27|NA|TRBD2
CASSLEATSASYEQYF
TGTGCCAGCAGTTTAGAGGCGACTAGCGCCTCCTACGAGCAGTACTTC
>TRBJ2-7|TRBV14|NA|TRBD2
CASSHTGTRTYEQYF
TGTGCCAGCAGCCATACCGGGACTAGAACTTACGAGCAGTACTTC
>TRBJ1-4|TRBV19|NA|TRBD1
CASSIGQGPSGVFF
TGTGCCAGTAGTATCGGACAGGGCCCGTCAGGGGTGTTTTTT
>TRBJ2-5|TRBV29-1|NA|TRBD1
CSGNRGSAETQYF
TGCAGCGGGAACAGGGGGAGTGCAGAGACCCAGTACTTC
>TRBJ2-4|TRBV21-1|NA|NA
CASSLIQTDLAKNIQYF
TGTGCCAGCAGCCTTATACAGACGGATCTAGCCAAAAACATTCAGTACTTC
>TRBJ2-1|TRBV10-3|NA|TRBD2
CAINPGLAGEEQFF
TGTGCCATCAACCCGGGACTAGCGGGTGAGGAGCAGTTCTTC
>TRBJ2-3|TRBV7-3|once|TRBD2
CASSLAGSTDTQYF
TGTGCCAGCAGTCTAGCGGGAAGCACAGATACGCAGTATTTT
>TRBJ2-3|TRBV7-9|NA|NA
CASSLQRNTQYF
TGTGCCAGCAGCTTGCAGCGGAATACGCAGTATTTT
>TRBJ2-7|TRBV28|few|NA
CASSPIRGMGSYPTYEQYF
TGTGCCAGCAGCCCCATTCGCGGAATGGGTAGCTACCCTACCTACGAGCAGTACTTC
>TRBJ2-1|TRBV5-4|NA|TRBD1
CASSLRDRAVNEQFF
TGTGCCAGCAGCTTGCGGGACAGGGCTGTGAATGAGCAGTTCTTC
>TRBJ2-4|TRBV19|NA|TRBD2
CASSIDRGGAKNIQYF
TGTGCCAGTAGTATAGATCGGGGAGGGGCCAAAAACATTCAGTACTTC
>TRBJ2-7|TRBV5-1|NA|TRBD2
CASSLSLGGDEQYF
TGCGCCAGCAGCCTGAGTCTGGGAGGGGACGAGCAGTACTTC
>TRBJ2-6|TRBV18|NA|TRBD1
CASSPSRGRGANVLTF
TGTGCCAGCTCACCATCGAGGGGGCGGGGGGCCAACGTCCTGACTTTC
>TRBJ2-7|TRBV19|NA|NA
CASSMVQGYEQYF
TGTGCCAGTAGTATGGTACAGGGTTACGAGCAGTACTTC
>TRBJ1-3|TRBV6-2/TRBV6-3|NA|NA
CASSDISSGNTIYF
TGTGCCAGCAGTGACATCAGCTCTGGAAACACCATATATTTT
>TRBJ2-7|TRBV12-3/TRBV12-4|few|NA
CASSLERAKQYF
TGTGCCAGCAGTTTGGAGCGGGCAAAGCAGTACTTC
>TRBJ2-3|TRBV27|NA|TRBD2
CASSHISGSYRGTDTQYF
TGTGCCAGCAGCCACATTAGCGGGAGTTATCGCGGCACAGATACGCAGTATTTT
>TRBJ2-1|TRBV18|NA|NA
CASSPQQTSNEQFF
TGTGCCAGCTCACCGCAACAAACAAGCAATGAGCAGTTCTTC
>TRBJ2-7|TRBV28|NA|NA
CASRLSTYPYEQYF
TGTGCCAGCAGATTGTCGACTTATCCCTACGAGCAGTACTTC
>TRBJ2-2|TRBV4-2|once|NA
CASSQDWSREIHTGELFF
TGTGCCAGCAGCCAAGATTGGAGCCGAGAGATACACACCGGGGAGCTGTTTTTT
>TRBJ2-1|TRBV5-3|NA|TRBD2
CARSPKPGTRRVQKAPSSYNEQFF
TGTGCCAGAAGCCCTAAACCCGGGACTAGACGAGTACAAAAAGCGCCGAGCTCCTACAATGAGCAGTTCTTC
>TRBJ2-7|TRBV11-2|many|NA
CASSSRGHLYEQYF
TGTGCCAGCAGCTCCCGGGGACATCTCTACGAGCAGTACTTC
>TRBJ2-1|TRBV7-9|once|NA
CAVAAGGGTNEQFF
TGTGCCGTCGCGGCGGGCGGGGGCACAAATGAGCAGTTCTTC
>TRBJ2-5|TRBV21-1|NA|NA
CASSINQLAPPETQYF
TGTGCCAGCAGCATTAACCAGTTGGCACCACCAGAGACCCAGTACTTC
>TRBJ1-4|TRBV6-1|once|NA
CASSDSRQGSAAAGEKLFF
TGTGCCAGCAGTGATAGCCGGCAGGGGTCTGCAGCGGCGGGTGAAAAACTGTTTTTT
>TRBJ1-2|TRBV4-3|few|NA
CASSQDVGQAGWFDYGYTF
TGCGCCAGCAGCCAAGATGTGGGTCAGGCAGGGTGGTTCGACTATGGCTACACCTTC
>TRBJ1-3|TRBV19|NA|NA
CASTSVRGEENTIYF
TGTGCCAGTACCTCCGTCCGCGGGGAGGAGAACACCATATATTTT
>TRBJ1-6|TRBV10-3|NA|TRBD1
CAISEVAGGLYNSPLHF
TGTGCCATCAGTGAAGTGGCAGGGGGCCTCTATAATTCACCCCTCCACTTT
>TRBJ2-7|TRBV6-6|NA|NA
CASTNGGRHSYEQYF
TGTGCCAGCACCAATGGGGGCCGACATTCCTACGAGCAGTACTTC
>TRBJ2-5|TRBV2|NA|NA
CASRDLGGRLLRETQYF
TGTGCCAGCAGGGACCTAGGAGGGAGGCTATTAAGGGAGACCCAGTACTTC
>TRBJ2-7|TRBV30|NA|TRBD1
CAWTPGGQGVEQYF
TGTGCCTGGACCCCAGGTGGACAGGGGGTCGAGCAGTACTTC
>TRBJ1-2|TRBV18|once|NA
CASSPGSNYGYTF
TGTGCCAGCTCACCAGGGAGTAACTATGGCTACACCTTC
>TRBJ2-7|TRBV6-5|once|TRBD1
CASSPDRDSYEQYF
TGTGCCAGCAGTCCGGACAGGGACTCCTACGAGCAGTACTTC